The 27 T cell receptor beta chains presented below share a single source sample, sequenced in a study of blood T cells in healthy people across ages. Combining a sample-barcoded 5' primer with a J-beta primer mix, a second PCR ran for 7 to 11 cycles. TCRdb reprocessed the 5' RACE reads with MiXCR, giving one entry per CDR3 protein. The sample records some 1.7 million distinct CDR3 sequences, 28% being singletons. Sequencing input: blood. These receptors were taken from a woman aged 25 to 39 in good health.

This clonotype was counted a few times. This chain joins TRBV6-1 and TRBJ2-7; maybe TRBD2 (6 bases). This CDR3 is built from 14 residues. Looked up from germline, CDR1 is MNHNS and CDR2 is SASEGT. Trimming removed 6 bases from V and 2 bases from J, with 14 bases in between. CDR3 DNA sequence: TGTGCCAGCAGCGCCTCGGGGGTGGCCTACGAGCAGTACTTC. It yields the protein CASSASGVAYEQYF.

This clonotype was counted only a few times. The rearrangement uses TRBV18 and TRBJ2-1; TRBD2 aligns across 13 bases. The CDR3 extends over 16 amino acids. CDR1 is KGHSH, CDR2 LQKENI, per germline. The V gene end was trimmed by 1 base and the J gene end by 10 bases; junction bases not matched to a gene: 7. The CDR3 nucleotides are TGTGCCAGCTCACCACTCGGCTCGGGACTAGCGGGAGAGCAGTTCTTC. Protein sequence: CASSPLGSGLAGEQFF.

This clonotype was found many times. This chain links TRBV6-6 with TRBJ2-3; D not certain. The germline V gene has CDR1 MNHNY and CDR2 SVGAGI (reference sequence). The CDR3 is 14 residues long. Deletions cut 8 bases from V and 4 bases from J, with 16 bases between. DNA for the CDR3: TGTGCCAGCTTTTCCCGAGGCGGCTCAGATACGCAGTATTTT. It translates to CASFSRGGSDTQYF.

This clonotype appeared a few times. A junction end diverges from the germline sequence, so it may reflect a read error. This chain links TRBV5-1 with TRBJ2-3; TRBD1 aligns across 9 bases. The CDR3 sequence is 15 residues long. Germline V gives CDR1 SGHRS, CDR2 YFSETQ. The CDR3: CASSLRTGEADTQYF. The CDR3 DNA reads TGTGCCAGCAGCCTGAGGACAGGGGAGGCAGATACGCAGTATTTT.

This clonotype was counted between two and nine times. J is TRBJ2-7 and V is TRBV18, with a weak D call TRBD2 (5 bases). Germline lookup yields CDR1 KGHSH and CDR2 LQKENI. V dropped 3 bases and J dropped 2 bases, with 11 bases sitting between them. The CDR3 sequence is 14 residues long. CDR3 in DNA: TGTGCCAGCTCACCCCAAGCGGACGCCTACGAGCAGTACTTC. This codes for CASSPQADAYEQYF.

This clonotype showed up just a few times. The J gene is TRBJ2-3, the V gene TRBV4-1; D is possibly TRBD2 (5 bases). Germline CDR1 is MGHRA and CDR2 is YSYEKL. The CDR3 totals 15 residues. V was clipped by 4 bases and J by 9 bases, with 20 bases between them. CDR3 DNA sequence: TGCGCCAGCAGCCCTCTGACGGGGAGCCGACGGACGCAGTATTTT. It is translated as CASSPLTGSRRTQYF.

Comment on this clonotype: Here the CDR3 omits its conserved ending phenylalanine or tryptophan, so a read error is the likely source. The chain couples TRBV7-9 to TRBJ2-5, with D unclear. In germline, CDR1 is SEHNR, CDR2 FQNEAQ (reference sequence). The germline V and J ends were trimmed by 6 bases and 5 bases, with 7 bases remaining between them. The CDR3 loop spans 11 amino acids. The CDR3 is CASRLVETQYC. The CDR3 bases are TGTGCCAGCAGACTGGTGGAGACCCAGTACTGC.

The gene calls are TRBV6-2 or TRBV6-3 and TRBJ2-7, with a tentative D call TRBD2 (6 bases). CDR1 MNHEY and CDR2 SVGEGT come from the germline V gene. The ends were cut back, 7 bases at V and 4 bases at J, with 20 bases in the middle. This CDR3 is 15 amino acids long. CDR3 protein: CASTPSGRSRYEQYF. CDR3 nucleotides: TGTGCCAGCACTCCCTCAGGGAGGTCCCGGTACGAGCAGTACTTC.

The gene calls are TRBV6-6 and TRBJ1-1; 9 positions match TRBD1. After removal of 5 bases from V and 6 bases from J, the junction contained 4 bases not matched to a gene. The germline gives CDR1 MNHNY, CDR2 SVGAGI (reference sequence). This CDR3 contains 13 residues. CDR3 sequence reads: CASSIQGAAEAFF. The CDR3 DNA reads TGTGCCAGCAGTATACAGGGGGCGGCTGAAGCTTTCTTT.

The rearrangement joins TRBV27 to TRBJ1-4; perhaps TRBD1 as D (6 bases). This CDR3 spans 14 amino acids. The V gene's germline CDR1 is MNHEY and CDR2 SMNVEV (reference sequence). Trimming shortened V by 6 bases and J by 7 bases, and 15 bases separated the two germline ends. In DNA, the CDR3 is TGTGCCAGCAGACAGGGACGGGGCTTTGAAAAACTGTTTTTT. This gives the protein CASRQGRGFEKLFF.

Comments on this clonotype: The junction does not match germline at one end; this may be a read error. J is TRBJ2-1 and V is TRBV5-1; weak D call: TRBD1 (7 bases). Germline V CDR1 and CDR2: SGHRS, YFSETQ. The CDR3 is 16 residues long. The CDR3 sequence is CTSSSEGEGASNEQFF. DNA of the CDR3: TGCACCAGCAGCTCGGAGGGAGAGGGGGCTTCAAATGAGCAGTTCTTC.

In this sample, this clonotype turned up once. A read error likely explains this, since a far larger clone differs by one base. This rearrangement joins TRBV4-3 to TRBJ2-7, with D possibly TRBD2 on 5 matching bases. CDR1 is LGHNA and CDR2 is YSLEER in the germline V gene. The CDR3 extends over 13 amino acids. Deletions cut 4 bases from V and 4 bases from J, with 11 bases between. The CDR3 loop reads CASSPEGNYEQYF. The CDR3 DNA sequence: TGCGCCAGCAGCCCTGAGGGCAATTACGAGCAGTACTTC.

The chain uses TRBV4-3 and TRBJ2-7, with 8 bases fitting TRBD1. Germline V CDR1 and CDR2: LGHNA, YSLEER. After removal of 4 bases from V and 6 bases from J, the junction contained 8 bases not matched to a gene. The CDR3 runs 14 residues. The DNA for the CDR3 is TGCGCCAGCAGCCCCGGACAGGGAACTGGCGAGCAGTACTTC. Translated: CASSPGQGTGEQYF.

The chain joins TRBV3-1 to TRBJ2-7; either TRBD1 or TRBD2 may supply D (6 bases each). Germline V gene sequence: CDR1 LGHDT, CDR2 YNNKEL (reference sequence). The V gene lost 1 base and the J gene lost 5 bases, with 15 bases spanning the gap. This CDR3 has 15 residues. The chain's CDR3 is CASSQGGGQLHEQYF. In nucleotides, the CDR3 is TGTGCCAGCAGCCAAGGTGGGGGGCAGCTCCACGAGCAGTACTTC.

V gene TRBV29-1 combines with J gene TRBJ1-4; D call uncertain. CDR1 and CDR2 (germline): SQVTM, ANQGSEA. Trimming left V 0 bases short and J 8 bases short, with 19 bases between. The CDR3 sequence is 16 residues long. The CDR3: CSVEEGVTASGEKLFF. The CDR3 DNA follows: TGCAGCGTTGAAGAAGGCGTTACAGCCTCCGGGGAAAAACTGTTTTTT.

This clonotype was seen a few times. V and J are TRBV7-2 and TRBJ2-1; D may be TRBD2 (6 bases). Germline CDR1 and CDR2: SGHTA and FQGNSA. Trimming cost V 5 bases and J 7 bases, with 18 bases left between them. The CDR3 is 15 amino acids. The CDR3 coding sequence is TGTGCCAGCAGCAGACGCCCCGGGACTGGAAATGAGCAGTTCTTC. Translating it yields CASSRRPGTGNEQFF.

This clonotype was detected ten times or more. The gene calls are TRBV6-6 and TRBJ2-5, with D possibly TRBD1 on 6 matching bases. Between the trimmed V and J ends, which lost 2 bases and 5 bases, there was a span of 12 bases. This CDR3 has 14 amino acids. Germline V gives CDR1 MNHNY, CDR2 SVGAGI (reference sequence). The CDR3 region is CASSYRAGVETQYF. In nucleotides, the CDR3 is TGTGCCAGCAGTTACAGGGCAGGGGTTGAGACCCAGTACTTC.

The rearrangement links TRBV29-1 to TRBJ2-1; D perhaps matches TRBD1 (6 bases). V shed 7 bases and J shed 13 bases, with 20 bases lying between them. Germline V gene data show CDR1 as SQVTM and CDR2 as ANQGSEA. CDR3 length: 12 amino acids. CDR3 in amino acids: CSAGRGVETQFF. CDR3 nucleotide sequence: TGCAGCGCCGGCAGGGGTGTAGAGACCCAGTTCTTC.

This clonotype was counted at least ten times. The genes are TRBV6-1 and TRBJ2-7; no reliable D call. The V end lost 1 base, the J end lost 2 bases, and 6 bases lay between the germline ends. CDR1 and CDR2 from the germline V gene are MNHNS and SASEGT. The CDR3 totals 13 residues. The CDR3 DNA reads TGTGCCAGCAGTGAAGGGCTTCCCTACGAGCAGTACTTC. Translating gives CASSEGLPYEQYF.

The rearrangement links TRBV6-5 to TRBJ2-1, with 10 bases fitting TRBD2. Germline CDR1 is MNHEY and CDR2 is SVGAGI. The CDR3 loop spans 11 amino acids. V gave up 6 bases and J gave up 15 bases; unmatched junction bases: 5. CDR3 residues: CASRLAGGLFF. The CDR3 coding sequence is TGTGCCAGCAGATTAGCGGGGGGACTGTTCTTC.

The CDR3 loop is CASSEEWETQYF. The CDR3 DNA sequence: TGTGCCAGCAGCGAAGAGTGGGAGACCCAGTACTTC. This chain links TRBV25-1 with TRBJ2-5, with unresolved D. This CDR3 comprises 12 residues. V dropped 6 bases and J dropped 5 bases, with 10 bases sitting between them. Germline V CDR1 and CDR2: MGHDK, SYGVNS.

The chain has TRBV6-5 and TRBJ1-3; weak D call: TRBD1 (6 bases). The V gene's germline CDR1 is MNHEY and CDR2 SVGAGI. This CDR3 has 13 residues. V dropped 5 bases and J dropped 7 bases, with 12 bases sitting between them. The CDR3 here is CASSPQGWNTIYF. The CDR3 DNA reads TGTGCCAGCAGTCCACAGGGTTGGAACACCATATATTTT.

The J gene is TRBJ2-3, the V gene TRBV9; 9 nucleotides line up with TRBD2. With 6 bases clipped from V and 8 bases from J, the junction kept 13 bases outside the gene matches. This CDR3 is built from 15 residues. The V gene's germline CDR1 is SGDLS and CDR2 YYNGEE. The CDR3 here is CASNPAGGRIATQYF. CDR3 DNA sequence: TGTGCCAGCAATCCAGCGGGAGGAAGGATAGCTACGCAGTATTTT.

This clonotype was observed a handful of times. One end of the junction varies from germline; a read error may be responsible. The rearrangement links TRBV7-2 to TRBJ2-1; TRBD2 matches 14 bases. The length of the CDR3 is 15 residues. Germline V lookup: CDR1 SGHTA, CDR2 FQGNSA. CDR3 DNA: TGTGTCAGCAGCCAGACTAGCGGGGGGGCTAATGAGCAGTTCTTC. It encodes CVSSQTSGGANEQFF.

The rearrangement joins TRBV28 to TRBJ1-5; D gene unclear. The V end lost 3 bases, the J end lost 5 bases, and 14 bases lay between the germline ends. The CDR3 is 15 amino acids. The germline V gene has CDR1 MDHEN and CDR2 SYDVKM. The DNA of the CDR3 is TGTGCCAGCAGTTTCGGGCAGCTAGTATATCAGCCCCAGCATTTT. Translating gives CASSFGQLVYQPQHF.

A note on this clonotype: The junction differs from germline at one of its ends, possibly a read error. The J gene is TRBJ2-5, the V gene TRBV14; TRBD1 matches at 7 bases. The CDR3 contains 17 residues. The germline V gene has CDR1 SGHDN and CDR2 FVKESK. The CDR3 coding sequence is TGTGCCGGCAGGAGGACAGGACTGTTTATTGACCAAGAGACCCAGTACTTC. Translation gives CAGRRTGLFIDQETQYF.

In regard to this clonotype: Compared with germline, one end of the junction differs, possibly owing to a read error. The chain's CDR3 is CAGSPLPDRPGGYTF. The CDR3 DNA follows: TGTGCCGGCAGCCCGCTTCCGGACAGGCCAGGGGGCTACACCTTC. V gene TRBV5-5 combines with J gene TRBJ1-2; 7 bases are a match to TRBD1. From germline, CDR1 is SGHKS and CDR2 YYEKEE (reference sequence). The CDR3 covers 15 residues.